These T cell receptor beta chains were read from a single sample in a study of blood T cell repertoires in COVID-19. Produced via immunoSEQ multiplex PCR; TCRdb's table is partial and in-frame only. The repertoire holds about 220,000 clones, with approximately 86% as singletons. Sequences were obtained from PBMCs or T cells enriched from blood (not recorded which). The receptor source for this set is a woman between 50 and 59 years old with acute COVID-19. CDR3s include the opening cysteine and the closing phenylalanine or tryptophan. D genes are given only for firm matches. Clone size is given for some rows only: seen once, a few or many times, or a class if the clone is expanded.

J gene: TRBJ2-7; V gene: TRBV27; D gene: TRBD2; clone size: few; CDR3 DNA: TGTGCCAGCAGTACTCTAGCGGGAAGGAGCTACGAGCAGTACTTC; CDR3 protein: CASSTLAGRSYEQYF
J gene: TRBJ1-5; V gene: TRBV6-5; D gene: .; clone size: .; CDR3 DNA: TGTGCCAGCAAACCAGGGGTCTGGAGCAATCAGCCCCAGCATTTT; CDR3 protein: CASKPGVWSNQPQHF
J gene: TRBJ2-2; V gene: TRBV2; D gene: TRBD1; clone size: once; CDR3 DNA: TGTGCCAGCAGTGGTTCGGGACAGGGTACCGGGGAGCTGTTTTTT; CDR3 protein: CASSGSGQGTGELFF
J gene: TRBJ2-1; V gene: TRBV27; D gene: TRBD1; clone size: .; CDR3 DNA: TGTGCCACCAGACCGGGACAGGACAGCTCCTACAATGAGCAGTTCTTC; CDR3 protein: CATRPGQDSSYNEQFF
J gene: TRBJ2-2; V gene: TRBV11-2; D gene: .; clone size: .; CDR3 DNA: TGTGCCAGCAGCCTCAGCGGTAACACCGGGGAGCTGTTTTTT; CDR3 protein: CASSLSGNTGELFF
J gene: TRBJ2-5; V gene: TRBV7-9; D gene: TRBD2; clone size: few; CDR3 DNA: TGTGCCAGCAGCTTAAGGCTGAGCGGGAGAATCCGGGGAGAGACCCAGTACTTC; CDR3 protein: CASSLRLSGRIRGETQYF
J gene: TRBJ2-3; V gene: TRBV28; D gene: TRBD1; clone size: .; CDR3 DNA: TGTGCCAGCAGTTTCCGGACAGGGGGCACAGATACGCAGTATTTT; CDR3 protein: CASSFRTGGTDTQYF
J gene: TRBJ2-7; V gene: TRBV5-4; D gene: .; clone size: .; CDR3 DNA: TGTGCCAGCAGCTCCTGGCGCGGGAAGGGGTCCTACGAGCAGTACTTC; CDR3 protein: CASSSWRGKGSYEQYF
J gene: TRBJ2-3; V gene: TRBV28; D gene: .; clone size: .; CDR3 DNA: TGTGCCAGCAGTCCCCGAGGCTCAGGGCTCGCAGATACGCAGTATTTT; CDR3 protein: CASSPRGSGLADTQYF
J gene: TRBJ1-2; V gene: TRBV3-1/TRBV3-2; D gene: TRBD1; clone size: .; CDR3 DNA: TGTGCCAGCAGCCAACAGGGGGCGCCCCCCACTAACTATGGCTACACCTTC; CDR3 protein: CASSQQGAPPTNYGYTF
J gene: TRBJ1-1; V gene: TRBV15; D gene: TRBD1; clone size: once; CDR3 DNA: TGTGCCACCAGCAGGTACGGGACAGGGGCTTCGACTGAAGCTTTCTTT; CDR3 protein: CATSRYGTGASTEAFF
J gene: TRBJ2-2; V gene: TRBV18; D gene: TRBD1; clone size: .; CDR3 DNA: TGTGCCAGCTCACCATCAGGGACAGCGAACACCGGGGAGCTGTTTTTT; CDR3 protein: CASSPSGTANTGELFF
J gene: TRBJ1-1; V gene: TRBV19; D gene: TRBD1; clone size: .; CDR3 DNA: TGTGCCAGTAGGACAGGGGTGAACACTGAAGCTTTCTTT; CDR3 protein: CASRTGVNTEAFF
J gene: TRBJ2-7; V gene: TRBV5-8; D gene: TRBD2; clone size: .; CDR3 DNA: TGTGCCAGCAGCCACCGGACTAGCCCCTACGAGCAGTACTTC; CDR3 protein: CASSHRTSPYEQYF
J gene: TRBJ2-2; V gene: TRBV12-3/TRBV12-4; D gene: .; clone size: .; CDR3 DNA: TGTGCCAGCAAGTTCGGCGGGGAGCTGTTTTTT; CDR3 protein: CASKFGGELFF
J gene: TRBJ1-1; V gene: TRBV6-1; D gene: .; clone size: .; CDR3 DNA: TGTGCCAGCAGTGAGCGGCAGAACACTGAAGCTTTCTTT; CDR3 protein: CASSERQNTEAFF
J gene: TRBJ1-5; V gene: TRBV27; D gene: .; clone size: .; CDR3 DNA: TGTGCCAGCAGTTCTGCGGGGAATCAGCCCCAGCATTTT; CDR3 protein: CASSSAGNQPQHF
J gene: TRBJ2-6; V gene: TRBV6-5; D gene: TRBD1; clone size: .; CDR3 DNA: TGTGCCAGCCAGGGTGACAGGGCCGGGGCCAACGTCCTGACTTTC; CDR3 protein: CASQGDRAGANVLTF
J gene: TRBJ2-1; V gene: TRBV4-2; D gene: .; clone size: .; CDR3 DNA: TGTGCCAGCAGCTTCCCCGCAGGTGTGGATGAGCAGTTCTTC; CDR3 protein: CASSFPAGVDEQFF
J gene: TRBJ1-3; V gene: TRBV11-2; D gene: .; clone size: .; CDR3 DNA: TGTGCCAGCGCCTCGAGTGGAAACACCATATATTTT; CDR3 protein: CASASSGNTIYF
J gene: TRBJ2-1; V gene: TRBV4-1; D gene: TRBD2; clone size: .; CDR3 DNA: TGCGCCAGCAGCCAATCAAACATGGGACTAGCGGGAGGGCTGTCAATCTTC; CDR3 protein: CASSQSNMGLAGGLSIF
J gene: TRBJ1-3; V gene: TRBV27; D gene: TRBD1; clone size: .; CDR3 DNA: TGTGCCAGTTCCCGACAGGGGGCGGCGGACACCATATATTTT; CDR3 protein: CASSRQGAADTIYF
J gene: TRBJ2-7; V gene: TRBV7-2; D gene: TRBD1; clone size: .; CDR3 DNA: TGTGCCAGCAGCTCAGCAGGGGGCCCTTATTCCTACGAGCAGTACTTC; CDR3 protein: CASSSAGGPYSYEQYF
J gene: TRBJ1-5; V gene: TRBV28; D gene: .; clone size: once; CDR3 DNA: TGTGCCAGCACCCCTCAAGAGGGCAGGTCGGGTCAGCCCCAGCATTTT; CDR3 protein: CASTPQEGRSGQPQHF
J gene: TRBJ2-2; V gene: TRBV7-2; D gene: TRBD2; clone size: .; CDR3 DNA: TGTGCCAGCAGTTATTCACTAGCGGGCTGGAACACCGGGGAGCTGTTTTTT; CDR3 protein: CASSYSLAGWNTGELFF
J gene: TRBJ1-1; V gene: TRBV28; D gene: .; clone size: once; CDR3 DNA: TGTGCCAGCACCAGCGGGGGCATAGAAGCTTTCTTT; CDR3 protein: CASTSGGIEAFF
J gene: TRBJ2-1; V gene: TRBV5-6; D gene: .; clone size: .; CDR3 DNA: TGTGCCAGCAGCCAGACAGCGAGGAATGAGCAGTTCTTC; CDR3 protein: CASSQTARNEQFF
J gene: TRBJ2-1; V gene: TRBV7-2; D gene: .; clone size: .; CDR3 DNA: TGTGCCAGCAGCTTGTCCGGGACTTCTTATGAGCAGTTCTTC; CDR3 protein: CASSLSGTSYEQFF
J gene: TRBJ2-7; V gene: TRBV30; D gene: .; clone size: .; CDR3 DNA: TGTGCCTGGAGTTTCGGTAGCAGCTACGAGCAGTACTTC; CDR3 protein: CAWSFGSSYEQYF
J gene: TRBJ1-1; V gene: TRBV27; D gene: .; clone size: .; CDR3 DNA: TGTGCCAGCAGTTTAAGGGCGGGGATCGCTGAAGCTTTCTTT; CDR3 protein: CASSLRAGIAEAFF
J gene: TRBJ1-5; V gene: TRBV27; D gene: .; clone size: .; CDR3 DNA: TGTGCCAGCAGTTTTAGGGAGGGGTATCAGCCCCAGCATTTT; CDR3 protein: CASSFREGYQPQHF
J gene: TRBJ2-5; V gene: TRBV5-1; D gene: TRBD2; clone size: .; CDR3 DNA: TGCGCCAGCAGCTTGGTTAGCGGGAGAGGGGAAGAGACCCAGTACTTC; CDR3 protein: CASSLVSGRGEETQYF
J gene: TRBJ2-7; V gene: TRBV30; D gene: TRBD1; clone size: .; CDR3 DNA: TGTGCCTGGAGTGTACAGGGGACAGACGAGCAGTACTTC; CDR3 protein: CAWSVQGTDEQYF
J gene: TRBJ1-3; V gene: TRBV4-1; D gene: TRBD1; clone size: .; CDR3 DNA: TGCGCCAGCAGCCAAAGGGACAGGGGGCTCTCTGGAAACACCATATATTTT; CDR3 protein: CASSQRDRGLSGNTIYF
J gene: TRBJ1-1; V gene: TRBV19; D gene: .; clone size: .; CDR3 DNA: TGTGCCAGTAGTATAACCCTCGGCAGGCCCACTGAAGCTTTCTTT; CDR3 protein: CASSITLGRPTEAFF
J gene: TRBJ2-7; V gene: TRBV7-3; D gene: .; clone size: .; CDR3 DNA: TGTGCCAGCAGCCTCGGAGCAGGACAGCCCTACGAGCAGTACTTC; CDR3 protein: CASSLGAGQPYEQYF
J gene: TRBJ2-3; V gene: TRBV6-5; D gene: TRBD2; clone size: .; CDR3 DNA: TGTGCCAGCAGTCCTAGCGGGAGAGGTCCCGATACGCAGTATTTT; CDR3 protein: CASSPSGRGPDTQYF
J gene: TRBJ1-1; V gene: TRBV2; D gene: .; clone size: .; CDR3 DNA: TGTGCCAGCACCAGGGAGGGCACTGAAGCTTTCTTT; CDR3 protein: CASTREGTEAFF
J gene: TRBJ2-1; V gene: TRBV5-1; D gene: .; clone size: .; CDR3 DNA: TGCGCCAGCAGCTGGGCTGGCCGGCCATCCTACAATGAGCAGTTCTTC; CDR3 protein: CASSWAGRPSYNEQFF
J gene: TRBJ2-3; V gene: TRBV10-3; D gene: .; clone size: .; CDR3 DNA: TGTGCCATCAGTGAGGGGGCAGGGTTAGATACGCAGTATTTT; CDR3 protein: CAISEGAGLDTQYF
J gene: TRBJ1-5; V gene: TRBV5-1; D gene: TRBD1; clone size: .; CDR3 DNA: TGCGCCAGCAGCTCGACCGGGACAGGGAATCAGCCCCAGCATTTT; CDR3 protein: CASSSTGTGNQPQHF
J gene: TRBJ1-1; V gene: TRBV12-3/TRBV12-4; D gene: .; clone size: .; CDR3 DNA: TGTGCCAGCAGTTTCTATGTTGAAGCTTTCTTT; CDR3 protein: CASSFYVEAFF
J gene: TRBJ1-4; V gene: TRBV3-1/TRBV3-2; D gene: .; clone size: .; CDR3 DNA: TGTGCCAGCAGCCTTTTTCTAGGTGGAGCTAATGAAAAACTGTTTTTT; CDR3 protein: CASSLFLGGANEKLFF
J gene: TRBJ2-4; V gene: TRBV7-2; D gene: TRBD2; clone size: .; CDR3 DNA: TGTGCCAGCAGCTCCACCGGGACTAGGACCTCCATTCAGTACTTC; CDR3 protein: CASSSTGTRTSIQYF
J gene: TRBJ2-7; V gene: TRBV21-1; D gene: .; clone size: once; CDR3 DNA: TGTGCCAGGTACAGGATGCCTTACGAGCAGTACTTC; CDR3 protein: CARYRMPYEQYF
J gene: TRBJ2-1; V gene: TRBV18; D gene: TRBD2; clone size: .; CDR3 DNA: TGTGCCAGCTCACCACTTAGCGGGAGGCCGAGATACAATGAGCAGTTCTTC; CDR3 protein: CASSPLSGRPRYNEQFF
J gene: TRBJ1-2; V gene: TRBV28; D gene: TRBD1; clone size: .; CDR3 DNA: TGTGCCAGCAGTTTGGCCGGGGGGACAGGGGCTAACTATGGCTACACCTTC; CDR3 protein: CASSLAGGTGANYGYTF